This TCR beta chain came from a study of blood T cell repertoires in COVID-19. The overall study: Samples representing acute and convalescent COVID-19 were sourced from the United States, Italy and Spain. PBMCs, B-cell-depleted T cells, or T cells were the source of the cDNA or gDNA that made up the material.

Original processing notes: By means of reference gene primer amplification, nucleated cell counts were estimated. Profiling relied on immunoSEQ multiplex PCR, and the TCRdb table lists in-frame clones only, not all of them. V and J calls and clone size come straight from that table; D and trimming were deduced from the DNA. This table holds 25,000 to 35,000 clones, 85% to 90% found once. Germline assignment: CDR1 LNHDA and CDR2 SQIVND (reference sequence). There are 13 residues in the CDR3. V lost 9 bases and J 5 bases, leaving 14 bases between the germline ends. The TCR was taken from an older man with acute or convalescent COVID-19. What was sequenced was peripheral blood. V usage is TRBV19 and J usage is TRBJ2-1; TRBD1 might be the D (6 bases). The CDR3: CASRGQFDNEQFF. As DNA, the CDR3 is TGTGCCAGCCGCGGACAGTTTGACAATGAGCAGTTCTTC.